The entry below gives a single TCR beta chain sequence along with its context. What it binds is unknown. The CDR3 is 15 residues long. CDR1 SEHNR and CDR2 FQNEAQ come from the germline V gene (reference sequence). V lost 4 bases, J lost 1 base, and 3 bases stayed unmatched. The time point: neoterminal ileum biopsy at postoperative endoscopy, about 6 months after surgery. Eligibility required adulthood, ileal or ileocolonic Crohn's disease and indicated ileocolonic resection. Repertoires were generated with immunoSEQ multiplex PCR, while TCRdb's copy carries only in-frame clones and drops some. The sample lists roughly 62,000 clones; around 90% were seen once. The sample originates from a study of T cell repertoires in ileal Crohn's disease. Study-wide results and caveats: Clonality above 26.8% at surgery always came with endoscopic recurrence. Endoscopy was done a median approximately 6.9 months after surgery. Compared with non-smokers, active smokers at surgery showed more clonal expansions.

The origin of this receptor is an adult with Crohn's disease. The V call is TRBV7-9, the J call TRBJ1-5; 8 bases align to TRBD1. Sample: ileal tissue. CDR3 nucleotide sequence: TGTGCCAGCAGCTCGGACAGGGAGAGCAATCAGCCCCAGCATTTT. It is translated as CASSSDRESNQPQHF.